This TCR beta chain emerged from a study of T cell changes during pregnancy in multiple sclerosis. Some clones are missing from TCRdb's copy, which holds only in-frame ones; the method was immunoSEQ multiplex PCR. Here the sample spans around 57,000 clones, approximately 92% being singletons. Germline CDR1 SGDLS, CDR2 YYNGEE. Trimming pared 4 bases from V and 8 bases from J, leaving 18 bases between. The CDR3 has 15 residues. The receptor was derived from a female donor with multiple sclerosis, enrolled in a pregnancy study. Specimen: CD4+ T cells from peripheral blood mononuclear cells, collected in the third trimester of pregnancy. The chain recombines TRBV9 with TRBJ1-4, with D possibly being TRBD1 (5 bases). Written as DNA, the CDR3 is TGTGCCAGCAGCCCAGAGGGGTTGGGAGGGGAAAAACTGTTTTTT. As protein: CASSPEGLGGEKLFF.